The 31 T cell receptor beta chains given below trace back to one sample, sequenced in a study of control samples from healthy donors and cancer patients. Clones were sequenced by immunoSEQ multiplex PCR, and TCRdb holds only the in-frame ones, with some missing. The sample consists of about 270,000 clones, roughly 80% of them appearing once. Material: PBMCs. These TCRs come from a woman aged 60-75 years with lung cancer.

The rearrangement uses TRBV6-5 and TRBJ2-3; 8 bases match TRBD1. Germline V CDR1 and CDR2: MNHEY, SVGAGI. This CDR3 spans 16 amino acids. V shed 0 bases and J 0 bases; nucleotides not matched to a gene: 2. CDR3 bases: TGTGCCAGCAGTTACTCCGGGACAGGAAGCACAGATACGCAGTATTTT. As protein: CASSYSGTGSTDTQYF.

The chain employs TRBV6-1 and TRBJ2-5; 11 bases are a match to TRBD2. The CDR3 is 18 amino acids. Germline CDR1 reads MNHNS; CDR2 reads SASEGT. The V gene end was trimmed by 0 bases and the J gene end by 4 bases; junction bases not matched to a gene: 10. The CDR3: CASSEARLAGGRGETQYF. DNA for the CDR3: TGTGCCAGCAGTGAAGCGAGGCTAGCGGGAGGAAGAGGAGAGACCCAGTACTTC.

This chain uses TRBV7-2 with TRBJ2-5; D ambiguous. The CDR3 totals 14 residues. Trimming cost V 2 bases and J 1 base, with 8 bases left between them. Germline loops: CDR1 SGHTA, CDR2 FQGNSA. The CDR3 is CASSLYNGQETQYF. The CDR3 DNA sequence: TGTGCCAGCAGCTTATATAACGGCCAAGAGACCCAGTACTTC.

The chain has TRBV7-8 and TRBJ2-7; 8 nucleotides align to TRBD1. Germline values: CDR1 SGHVS, CDR2 FQNEAQ. V lost 8 bases and J lost 2; bases outside the gene matches: 8. This CDR3 spans 14 amino acids. The CDR3 protein is CASGTRGLTYEQYF. CDR3 nucleotide sequence: TGTGCCAGCGGGACCAGGGGGCTTACCTACGAGCAGTACTTC.

The chain combines TRBV6-5 with TRBJ2-7, with 11 bases matching TRBD2. Germline values: CDR1 MNHEY, CDR2 SVGAGI. The CDR3 extends over 14 amino acids. The junction had 5 bases not matched to a gene; V was cut back by 6 bases and J by 4 bases. CDR3 coding DNA: TGTGCCAGCAGCCATAGCGGGGGGGAGTACGAGCAGTACTTC. Protein: CASSHSGGEYEQYF.

The genes are TRBV7-3 and TRBJ2-5; the D gene is possibly TRBD2 (6 bases). From germline, CDR1 is SGHTA and CDR2 FQGTGA. CDR3 length equals 14 residues. Deletions cut 0 bases from V and 5 bases from J, with 10 bases between. DNA of the CDR3: TGTGCCAGCAGCTTAACGACTAGTTCGGAGACCCAGTACTTC. Protein: CASSLTTSSETQYF. Using reference TRBV7-3 and TRBJ2-5 for the parts outside the CDR3, the full variable domain is GAGVSQTPSNKVTEKGKYVELRCDPISGHTALYWYRQSLGQGPEFLIYFQGTGAADDSGLPNDRFFAVRPEGSVSTLKIQRTERGDSAVYLCASSLTTSSETQYFGPGTRLLVL.

The sample holds a few counts of this clone. This chain connects TRBV5-1 to TRBJ1-2; 7 nucleotides match TRBD1. In germline, CDR1 is SGHRS, CDR2 YFSETQ. The CDR3 length is 15 residues. V was clipped by 9 bases and J by 2 bases; unmatched bases: 13. The CDR3 sequence is CAISSLRDSNYGYTF. CDR3 bases: TGCGCCATCTCGTCCCTCCGGGACAGCAACTATGGCTACACCTTC.

The chain has TRBV7-6 and TRBJ2-2, with a tentative D call TRBD1 (6 bases). Germline V lookup: CDR1 SGHVS, CDR2 FNYEAQ. Trimming cost V 5 bases and J 4 bases, with 14 bases left between them. The CDR3 totals 15 residues. CDR3 DNA sequence: TGTGCCAGCAGCAGAACAGGGCCAGGCACCGGGGAGCTGTTTTTT. Its translation: CASSRTGPGTGELFF.

The chain combines TRBV6-6 with TRBJ2-2; 7 positions match TRBD1. This CDR3 is built from 17 residues. J gave up 0 bases and V 5 bases, and 9 bases lay outside the gene matches. CDR1 and CDR2 (germline): MNHNY, SVGAGI (reference sequence). CDR3 in amino acids: CASSRSLGQANTGELFF. The CDR3 DNA reads TGTGCCAGCAGTCGATCACTAGGACAGGCGAACACCGGGGAGCTGTTTTTT.

The rearrangement links TRBV28 to TRBJ1-5; D gene uncertain. Germline lookup yields CDR1 MDHEN and CDR2 SYDVKM. The V end was cut by 2 bases, the J end by 3 bases, with 14 bases between. This CDR3 is built from 16 residues. CDR3 sequence (DNA): TGTGCCAGCAGTTTAATTCGGGGTATCCACAATCAGCCCCAGCATTTT. Protein sequence: CASSLIRGIHNQPQHF.

V is TRBV27 and J is TRBJ2-7; D gene ambiguous. Germline CDR1 is MNHEY and CDR2 is SMNVEV (reference sequence). With 6 bases removed from V and 5 bases from J, the gap between germline ends came to 20 bases. The CDR3 is made up of 15 amino acids. CDR3 sequence reads: CASSRLYGQLHEQYF. DNA for the CDR3: TGTGCCAGCAGCCGTCTTTACGGGCAGCTCCACGAGCAGTACTTC.

On this clone: The same CDR3 arises from other DNA sequences in this sample as well. This chain links TRBV18 with TRBJ2-7; possibly TRBD1 for D (6 bases). V lost 3 bases and J lost 2, with 8 bases in between. CDR3 length: 13 residues. Germline-derived CDR1 and CDR2 are KGHSH and LQKENI. CDR3 amino acids: CASSPGQTYEQYF. CDR3 DNA sequence: TGTGCCAGCTCACCGGGACAAACCTACGAGCAGTACTTC.

With regard to this clone: Other DNA sequences in this specimen translate into the identical CDR3. In nucleotides, the CDR3 is TGCGCCAGCAGCTTGGAGTCCGCCAACACAGATACGCAGTATTTT. It encodes CASSLESANTDTQYF. The rearrangement uses TRBV5-1 and TRBJ2-3; unclear D gene. The CDR3 runs 15 residues. V was shortened by 0 bases and J by 2 bases, with 10 bases between the two germline ends. Looked up from germline, CDR1 is SGHRS and CDR2 is YFSETQ.

The chain uses TRBV5-1 and TRBJ2-3, with TRBD2 identical over 8 bases. CDR3 length: 16 amino acids. V lost 4 bases, J lost 3 bases, and 10 bases stayed unmatched. In germline, CDR1 is SGHRS, CDR2 YFSETQ. CDR3: CASSRWGAGGTDTQYF. In DNA form, the CDR3 reads TGCGCCAGCAGCCGTTGGGGGGCGGGAGGAACAGATACGCAGTATTTT.

In this sample, this clone turned up a few times. This chain links TRBV18 with TRBJ1-5; D gene uncertain. With 5 bases removed from V and 4 bases from J, the gap between germline ends came to 9 bases. This CDR3 has 13 residues. The V gene's germline CDR1 is KGHSH and CDR2 LQKENI. The DNA of the CDR3 is TGTGCCAGCTCAATGCAGCAGAATCAGCCCCAGCATTTT. It specifies CASSMQQNQPQHF. The full variable domain, rest sourced from reference TRBV18 and TRBJ1-5, is NAGVMQNPRHLVRRRGQEARLRCSPMKGHSHVYWYRQLPEEGLKFMVYLQKENIIDESGMPKERFSAEFPKEGPSILRIQQVVRGDSAAYFCASSMQQNQPQHFGDGTRLSIL.

The V call is TRBV6-5, the J call TRBJ2-3; 9 bases agree with TRBD2. The length of the CDR3 is 15 residues. Looked up from germline, CDR1 is MNHEY and CDR2 is SVGAGI. Trimming removed 6 bases from V and 0 bases from J; junction bases left unmatched: 4. CDR3: CASSRLAESTDTQYF. In nucleotides, the CDR3 is TGTGCCAGCAGCCGACTAGCGGAAAGCACAGATACGCAGTATTTT.

The chain carries TRBV28 and TRBJ2-7; D is perhaps TRBD1 (6 bases). From germline, CDR1 is MDHEN and CDR2 SYDVKM. V dropped 6 bases and J dropped 3 bases, with 9 bases sitting between them. This CDR3 is 12 amino acids long. The CDR3: CASRTGSYEQYF. The CDR3 DNA follows: TGTGCCAGCAGAACAGGGAGCTACGAGCAGTACTTC.

The rearrangement links TRBV7-3 to TRBJ2-1; possibly TRBD1 or TRBD2 for D (5 bases each). In germline, CDR1 is SGHTA, CDR2 FQGTGA. The CDR3 consists of 13 residues. Deletions cut 3 bases from V and 12 bases from J, with 15 bases between. The CDR3 region is CASSFDGGGWQFF. CDR3 coding DNA: TGTGCCAGCAGCTTCGATGGGGGTGGTTGGCAGTTCTTC.

The chain joins TRBV7-9 to TRBJ2-3, with 8 positions matching TRBD2. In germline, CDR1 is SEHNR, CDR2 FQNEAQ (reference sequence). The CDR3 is 14 residues long. The V segment lost 8 bases and the J segment 0 bases; nucleotides outside the gene matches: 4. DNA of the CDR3: TGTGCCAGCTATTCTAGCGGGAGCACAGATACGCAGTATTTT. Its translation: CASYSSGSTDTQYF. Filled out from reference TRBV7-9 and TRBJ2-3, the complete variable domain reads DTGVSQNPRHKITKRGQNVTFRCDPISEHNRLYWYRQTLGQGPEFLTYFQNEAQLEKSRLLSDRFSAERPKGSFSTLEIQRTEQGDSAMYLCASYSSGSTDTQYFGPGTRLTVL.

The rearrangement uses TRBV7-9 and TRBJ2-7; TRBD1 aligns across 7 bases. There are 15 residues in the CDR3. The germline CDR1 and CDR2 sequences are SEHNR and FQNEAQ (reference sequence). J gave up 4 bases and V 3 bases, and 9 bases lay outside the gene matches. This chain's CDR3 is CASSLGTAFFYEQYF. CDR3 DNA: TGTGCCAGCAGCTTGGGGACAGCCTTTTTTTACGAGCAGTACTTC.

The V gene is TRBV10-3, the J gene TRBJ1-5; the D is unclear. V shed 4 bases and J shed 9 bases, with 16 bases lying between them. The CDR3 consists of 14 residues. Germline V gives CDR1 ENHRY, CDR2 SYGVKD. CDR3 coding DNA: TGTGCCATCAGTGTGGGCAGATCGGAGCGGCCCCAGCATTTT. This codes for CAISVGRSERPQHF.

The chain employs TRBV3-1 (or the pseudogene TRBV3-2) and TRBJ1-6; 9 bases agree with TRBD1. Germline V CDR1 and CDR2: LGHDT, YNNKEL (reference sequence). V shed 4 bases, J shed 9 bases, and the junction held 7 bases outside the gene matches. The CDR3 is 15 residues long. In nucleotides, the CDR3 is TGTGCCAGCAGCCCTATGGGACAGGGCAGTTCACCCCTCCACTTT. Residues: CASSPMGQGSSPLHF.

The chain combines TRBV5-6 with TRBJ1-1; a weak D match, TRBD1 (5 bases). Germline CDR1 is SGHDT and CDR2 is YYEEEE. V shed 4 bases and J shed 4 bases, with 17 bases lying between them. This CDR3 region has 15 residues. CDR3 DNA: TGTGCCAGCAGCCCCGTCAGGGATGACTCCACTGAAGCTTTCTTT. Its translation is CASSPVRDDSTEAFF.

The gene calls are TRBV11-3 and TRBJ2-3; D is perhaps TRBD2 (6 bases). V lost 5 bases and J lost 4, with 16 bases in between. The germline gives CDR1 SGHNT, CDR2 YENEEA. This CDR3 is 15 amino acids long. The CDR3 nucleotides read TGTGCCAGCAGCCCCCGTGGAGGGGTTGCAGATACGCAGTATTTT. Protein: CASSPRGGVADTQYF. Filled out from reference TRBV11-3 and TRBJ2-3, the complete variable domain reads EAGVVQSPRYKIIEKKQPVAFWCNPISGHNTLYWYLQNLGQGPELLIRYENEEAVDDSQLPKDRFSAERLKGVDSTLKIQPAELGDSAVYLCASSPRGGVADTQYFGPGTRLTVL.

This sequence joins TRBV10-1 and TRBJ2-7; unclear D gene. Between the trimmed V and J ends, which lost 5 bases and 2 bases, there was a span of 10 bases. Germline V gene lookup returns CDR1 WNHNN and CDR2 SYGVQD (reference sequence). The CDR3 is 13 residues long. This chain's CDR3 is CASSPGPTYEQYF. The CDR3 region has the DNA TGCGCCAGCAGTCCAGGACCTACCTACGAGCAGTACTTC.

This chain links TRBV29-1 with TRBJ2-3; TRBD2 matches 11 bases. From germline, CDR1 is SQVTM and CDR2 ANQGSEA. The CDR3 consists of 15 residues. Unmatched junction bases numbered 8, after V lost 6 bases and J lost 3 bases. CDR3: CSVGKLAGGTDTQYF. The DNA for the CDR3 is TGCAGCGTCGGAAAATTAGCGGGGGGGACAGATACGCAGTATTTT.

The chain carries TRBV19 and TRBJ2-5, with D unresolved. With 4 bases removed from V and 5 bases from J, the gap between germline ends came to 8 bases. The CDR3 runs to 12 residues. The germline CDR1 and CDR2 sequences are LNHDA and SQIVND (reference sequence). CDR3 sequence: CASSTVWETQYF. CDR3 DNA: TGTGCCAGTAGTACGGTTTGGGAGACCCAGTACTTC.

The chain joins TRBV5-6 to TRBJ1-2, with D uncertain. The CDR3 is made up of 13 amino acids. Germline assignment: CDR1 SGHDT and CDR2 YYEEEE. The V and J ends lost 4 bases and 4 bases respectively, with 11 bases between them. The CDR3 sequence: CASSRPGPYGYTF. The DNA for the CDR3 is TGTGCCAGCAGCCGGCCCGGGCCCTATGGCTACACCTTC.

V is TRBV6-1 and J is TRBJ2-1, with D hard to call. CDR1 is MNHNS, CDR2 SASEGT, per germline. V shed 1 base and J shed 5 bases, with 12 bases lying between them. CDR3 length: 15 amino acids. CDR3 DNA: TGTGCCAGCAGTGAAGATTGGTCGGGCGACAATGAGCAGTTCTTC. It yields the protein CASSEDWSGDNEQFF.

This clone was detected once. The rearrangement links TRBV11-2 to TRBJ2-6; no reliable D call. Germline V gene lookup returns CDR1 SGHAT and CDR2 FQNNGV. V was pared by 5 bases and J by 0 bases, with 5 bases between. CDR3 length equals 14 residues. The CDR3 DNA is TGTGCCAGCAGCGCGATCTCTGGGGCCAACGTCCTGACTTTC. Translation: CASSAISGANVLTF.

The chain joins TRBV11-1 to TRBJ2-3; unclear D gene. Looked up from germline, CDR1 is SGHAT and CDR2 is FQDESV (reference sequence). The CDR3 has 15 residues. Between the trimmed V and J ends, which lost 2 bases and 5 bases, there was a span of 14 bases. Here the CDR3 reads CASSLMSLVGDTQYF. The CDR3, as DNA: TGTGCCAGCAGCTTAATGAGCCTCGTCGGAGATACGCAGTATTTT.